The present TCR beta chain was sequenced within a study of shared clonotypes between healthy human individuals. It was across several immunoSEQ plates that each subset's genomic DNA was evenly split. Generated by immunoSEQ multiplex PCR, the TCRdb table keeps only in-frame clones and is missing some. The top ten clones hold about 1.4% of a sample with over a million clones, under 80% of them seen once. Trimming took off 1 base at V and 5 bases at J, with 13 bases between the two ends. CDR1 KGHSH and CDR2 LQKENI come from the germline V gene. The CDR3 covers 15 residues. This receptor was identified in a man between 18 and 29 years old in good health. The gene calls are TRBV18 and TRBJ2-3; no clear D. Sample: memory CD4+ T cells sorted from blood. Subset noted: CD45RA-negative fraction. CDR3 in amino acids: CASSPRPADGDTQYF. In DNA form, the CDR3 reads TGTGCCAGCTCACCACGACCGGCGGATGGAGATACGCAGTATTTT.